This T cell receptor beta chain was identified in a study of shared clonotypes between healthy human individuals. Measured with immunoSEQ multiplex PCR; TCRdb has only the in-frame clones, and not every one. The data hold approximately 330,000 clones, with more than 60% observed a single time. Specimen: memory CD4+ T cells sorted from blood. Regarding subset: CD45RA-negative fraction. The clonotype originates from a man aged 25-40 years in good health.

The CDR3 DNA reads TGCAGCGTTGAGGTCAGGGAGGCGAACACCGGGGAGCTGTTTTTT. Its translation is CSVEVREANTGELFF. The rearrangement uses TRBV29-1 and TRBJ2-2; the D gene is possibly TRBD2 (6 bases). The CDR3 covers 15 residues. Between the trimmed V and J ends, which lost 3 bases and 0 bases, there was a span of 11 bases. Germline V gene lookup returns CDR1 SQVTM and CDR2 ANQGSEA.